The clone carrying this T cell receptor beta chain was seen just once. Its target is not known. This specimen includes other DNA sequences encoding the same CDR3. The data are from a study of cytomegalovirus exposure and HLA in healthy donors. Germline V gene data show CDR1 as MNHEY and CDR2 as SMNVEV (reference sequence). The CDR3 length is 14 residues. Trimming at V came to 5 bases and at J to 7 bases, leaving 6 bases not matched to a gene. PCR amplification relied on 60 Vbeta primers (plus 13 Jbeta primers). In the source study's methods: In a later analysis, the count reached 76 million or so unique TCR beta chains, with 10 million to 11 million shared. Profiling relied on immunoSEQ multiplex PCR, and the TCRdb table lists in-frame clones only, not all of them. The V and J calls and clone size are taken from that table; D and trimming were inferred from the DNA. The data contain 90,000 to 150,000 clones, about 73% of them singletons.

Study outcomes and limitations: In terms of immune exposure information, only CMV serostatus was available.

The TCR comes from a woman aged 35 to 49 in good health and CMV-seropositive. The sequencing sample was made of PBMCs. This chain links TRBV27 with TRBJ1-4; 8 positions agree with TRBD1. CDR3 amino acids: CASSPGQGTEKLFF. CDR3 DNA: TGTGCCAGCAGTCCCGGACAGGGAACTGAAAAACTGTTTTTT.